This TCR beta chain originates from a study of CD8 T cells in ankylosing spondylitis. Study findings and constraints: Characteristic, it appeared, of ankylosing spondylitis blood was a TCR beta motif of fewer than 10 highly homologous variants. Certain motif variants had earlier appeared in reactive arthritis synovial fluid and blood. Matched synovial fluid from ankylosing spondylitis patients was reported to be enriched for disease-linked clones.

Regarding this clonotype: No antigen is known for it.

TCRdb analysed the 5' RACE reads with MiXCR anew, one entry per CDR3 protein. The table shows some 270,000 distinct CDR3 sequences, with 15% to 20% occurring only once. This CDR3 has 16 amino acids. Trimming cost V 1 base and J 2 bases, with 15 bases left between them. CDR1 and CDR2 from the germline V gene are MGHRA and YSYEKL. The chain uses TRBV4-1 and TRBJ2-7; D is possibly TRBD2 (6 bases). The origin of this receptor is a male donor with ankylosing spondylitis or in good health (not recorded which). Sequenced input: blood, either unsorted or a sorted T cell fraction (not recorded which). The CDR3, as DNA: TGCGCCAGCAGCCAAGTCGTGGCTAGCGATGCCTACGAGCAGTACTTC. Amino acid sequence: CASSQVVASDAYEQYF.